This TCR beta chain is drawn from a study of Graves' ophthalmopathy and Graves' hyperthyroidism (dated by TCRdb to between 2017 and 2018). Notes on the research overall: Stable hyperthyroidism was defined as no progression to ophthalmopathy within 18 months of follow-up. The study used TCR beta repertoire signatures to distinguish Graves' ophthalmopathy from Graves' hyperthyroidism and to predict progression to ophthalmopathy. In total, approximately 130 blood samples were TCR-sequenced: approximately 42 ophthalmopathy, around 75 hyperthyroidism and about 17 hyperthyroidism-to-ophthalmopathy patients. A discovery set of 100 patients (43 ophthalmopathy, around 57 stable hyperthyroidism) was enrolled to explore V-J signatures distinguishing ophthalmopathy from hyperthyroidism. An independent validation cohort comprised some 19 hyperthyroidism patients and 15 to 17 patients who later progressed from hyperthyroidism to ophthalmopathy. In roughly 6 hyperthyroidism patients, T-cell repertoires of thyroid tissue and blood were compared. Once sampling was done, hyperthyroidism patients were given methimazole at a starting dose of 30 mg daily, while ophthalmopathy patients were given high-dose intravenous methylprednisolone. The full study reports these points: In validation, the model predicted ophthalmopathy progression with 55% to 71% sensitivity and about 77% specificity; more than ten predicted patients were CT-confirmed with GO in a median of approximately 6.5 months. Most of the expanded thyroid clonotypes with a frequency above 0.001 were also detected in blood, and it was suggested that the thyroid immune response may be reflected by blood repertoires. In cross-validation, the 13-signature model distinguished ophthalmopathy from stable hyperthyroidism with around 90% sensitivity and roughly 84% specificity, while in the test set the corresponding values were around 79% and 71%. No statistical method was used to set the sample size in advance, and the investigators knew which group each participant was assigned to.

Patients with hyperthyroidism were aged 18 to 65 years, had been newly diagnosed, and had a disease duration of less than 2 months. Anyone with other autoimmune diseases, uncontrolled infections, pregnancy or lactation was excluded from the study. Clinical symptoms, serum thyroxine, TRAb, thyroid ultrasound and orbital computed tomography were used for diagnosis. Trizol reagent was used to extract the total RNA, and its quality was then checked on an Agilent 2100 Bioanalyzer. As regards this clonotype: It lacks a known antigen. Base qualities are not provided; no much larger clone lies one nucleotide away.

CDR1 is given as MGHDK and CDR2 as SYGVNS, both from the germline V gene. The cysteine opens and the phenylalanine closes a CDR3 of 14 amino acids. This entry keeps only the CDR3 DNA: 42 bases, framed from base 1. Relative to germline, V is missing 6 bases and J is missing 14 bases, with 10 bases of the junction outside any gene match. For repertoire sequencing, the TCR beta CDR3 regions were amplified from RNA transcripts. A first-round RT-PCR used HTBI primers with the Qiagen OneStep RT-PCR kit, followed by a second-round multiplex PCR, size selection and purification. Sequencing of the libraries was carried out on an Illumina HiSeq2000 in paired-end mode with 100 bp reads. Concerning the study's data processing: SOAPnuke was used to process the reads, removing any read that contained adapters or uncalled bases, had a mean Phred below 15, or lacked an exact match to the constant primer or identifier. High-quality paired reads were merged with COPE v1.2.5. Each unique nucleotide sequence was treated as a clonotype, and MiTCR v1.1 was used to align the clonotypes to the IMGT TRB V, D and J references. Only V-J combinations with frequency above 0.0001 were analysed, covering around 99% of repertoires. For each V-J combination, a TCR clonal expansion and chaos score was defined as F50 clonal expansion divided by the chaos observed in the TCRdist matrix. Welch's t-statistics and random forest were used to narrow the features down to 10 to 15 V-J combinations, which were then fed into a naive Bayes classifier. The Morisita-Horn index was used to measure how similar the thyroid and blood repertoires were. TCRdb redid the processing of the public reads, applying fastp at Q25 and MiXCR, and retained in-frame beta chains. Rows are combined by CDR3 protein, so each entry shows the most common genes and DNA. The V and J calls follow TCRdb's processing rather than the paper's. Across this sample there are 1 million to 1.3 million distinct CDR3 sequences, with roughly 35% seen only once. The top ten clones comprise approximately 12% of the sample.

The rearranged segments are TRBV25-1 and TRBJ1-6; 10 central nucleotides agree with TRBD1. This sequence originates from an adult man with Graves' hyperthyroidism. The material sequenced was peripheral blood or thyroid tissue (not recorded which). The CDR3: CASRSQAGTGALHF. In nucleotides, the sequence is TGTGCCAGCAGATCCCAGGCGGGGACAGGGGCCCTCCACTTT.